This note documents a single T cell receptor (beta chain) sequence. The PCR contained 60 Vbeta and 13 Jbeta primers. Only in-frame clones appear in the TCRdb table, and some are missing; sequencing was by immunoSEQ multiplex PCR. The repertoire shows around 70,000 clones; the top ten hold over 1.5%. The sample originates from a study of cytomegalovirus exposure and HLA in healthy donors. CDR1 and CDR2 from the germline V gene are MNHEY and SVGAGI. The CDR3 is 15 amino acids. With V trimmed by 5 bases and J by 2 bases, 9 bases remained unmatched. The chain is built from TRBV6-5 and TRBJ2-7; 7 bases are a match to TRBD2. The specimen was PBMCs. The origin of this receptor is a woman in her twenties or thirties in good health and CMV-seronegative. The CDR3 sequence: CASSRREGNPYEQYF. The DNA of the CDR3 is TGTGCCAGCAGTCGCAGGGAGGGAAATCCCTACGAGCAGTACTTC.